The next 18 T cell receptor beta chains were all read from a single sample in a study of blood T cell repertoires in COVID-19. Assay used: immunoSEQ multiplex PCR; TCRdb lists only in-frame clones, some missing. The sample has just over 300,000 clones, around 90% seen once. Input material: peripheral blood. These receptors all come from a man between 18 and 35 years old with active or convalescent COVID-19.

The CDR3 loop is CASSGDRLNQPQHF. CDR3 nucleotides: TGCGCCAGCAGCGGGGACAGGCTTAATCAGCCCCAGCATTTT. The chain has TRBV4-1 and TRBJ1-5; TRBD1 agrees at 8 bases. The CDR3 spans 14 residues. The germline V gene has CDR1 MGHRA and CDR2 YSYEKL. Losses at the gene ends were 5 bases for V and 4 bases for J; bases not matched to a gene: 4.

The chain couples TRBV7-6 to TRBJ2-7; D not certain. The germline CDR1 and CDR2 sequences are SGHVS and FNYEAQ. This CDR3 has 13 residues. The V end lost 3 bases, the J end lost 3 bases, and 9 bases lay between the germline ends. The CDR3 is CASSFRAHYEQYF. CDR3 in DNA: TGTGCCAGCAGCTTTAGAGCCCACTACGAGCAGTACTTC.

The V gene is TRBV30, the J gene TRBJ1-5, with D possibly matching TRBD1 (6 bases). V lost 0 bases, J lost 6 bases, and 27 bases lay in between. The CDR3 spans 19 residues. In germline, CDR1 is GTSNPN, CDR2 SVGIG (reference sequence). CDR3 loop: CAWSVGGAQGYSVIQPQHF. The CDR3, as DNA: TGTGCCTGGAGTGTAGGGGGGGCCCAAGGCTATTCGGTCATTCAGCCCCAGCATTTT.

The rearrangement uses TRBV28 and TRBJ1-2, with 11 bases matching TRBD1. After removal of 6 bases from V and 7 bases from J, the junction contained 4 bases not matched to a gene. Germline V gene sequence: CDR1 MDHEN, CDR2 SYDVKM. The CDR3 has 13 residues. CDR3 residues: CASRPDRGPGYTF. The CDR3 DNA reads as TGTGCCAGCAGGCCGGACAGGGGGCCTGGCTACACCTTC.

V and J are TRBV3-1 (or the pseudogene TRBV3-2) and TRBJ2-5; TRBD1 aligns across 8 bases. This CDR3 has 14 residues. Trimming cost V 7 bases and J 6 bases; bases outside gene matches: 10. Germline CDR1 LGHDT, CDR2 YNNKEL (reference sequence). The CDR3 sequence: CASNGQGSTKTQYF. The DNA of the CDR3 is TGTGCCAGCAACGGACAGGGTTCTACGAAGACCCAGTACTTC.

Here the CDR3 DNA reads TGCGCCAGCAGCCTTAAAGGACAGAGACAAGAGACCCAGTACTTC. Protein product: CASSLKGQRQETQYF. The rearrangement joins TRBV5-1 to TRBJ2-5, with TRBD1 as a possible D gene (6 bases). With 4 bases removed from V and 2 bases from J, the gap between germline ends came to 15 bases. Germline assignment: CDR1 SGHRS and CDR2 YFSETQ. The CDR3 sequence is 15 residues long.

The chain carries TRBV7-3 and TRBJ2-5; D possibly corresponds to TRBD1 (6 bases). V was cut by 2 bases and J by 3 bases, with 10 bases left in between. Germline values: CDR1 SGHTA, CDR2 FQGTGA. The length of the CDR3 is 14 residues. In DNA, the CDR3 is TGTGCCAGCAGCTTATTAGGGGGAGAAGAGACCCAGTACTTC. This sequence encodes CASSLLGGEETQYF.

The J gene is TRBJ2-3, the V gene TRBV7-9; 8 nucleotides match TRBD1. The CDR3 contains 18 residues. Trimming took 4 bases from V and 5 from J; bases not matched to a gene: 17. Per germline, CDR1 SEHNR and CDR2 FQNEAQ (reference sequence). The DNA for the CDR3 is TGTGCCAGCAGCTCCTGGACAGGGAAGGGTTTAAACGGAGATACGCAGTATTTT. Protein sequence: CASSSWTGKGLNGDTQYF.

This sequence joins TRBV27 and TRBJ1-3; no reliable D call. V was clipped by 8 bases and J by 2 bases, with 7 bases between them. The CDR3 sequence is 12 residues long. Germline values: CDR1 MNHEY, CDR2 SMNVEV (reference sequence). CDR3 sequence (DNA): TGTGCCAGCGGGCAAACTGGAAACACCATATATTTT. Its protein product is CASGQTGNTIYF.

The V and J genes are TRBV27 and TRBJ2-1; tentative D call: TRBD1 (5 bases). CDR1 is MNHEY, CDR2 SMNVEV, per germline (reference sequence). The CDR3 is made up of 15 amino acids. Trimming took off 6 bases at V and 0 bases at J, with 12 bases between the two ends. CDR3 amino acids: CASSSRVLSYNEQFF. CDR3 nucleotides: TGTGCCAGCAGCTCCAGGGTCCTCTCCTACAATGAGCAGTTCTTC.

The rearrangement joins TRBV7-2 to TRBJ2-1, with D possibly TRBD2 on 5 matching bases. The CDR3 consists of 14 residues. CDR1 SGHTA and CDR2 FQGNSA come from the germline V gene. Trimming cost V 4 bases and J 3 bases, with 10 bases left between them. The CDR3 loop is CASSWGAYYNEQFF. CDR3 nucleotides: TGTGCCAGCAGCTGGGGAGCATACTACAATGAGCAGTTCTTC.

V is TRBV2 and J is TRBJ2-7, with D possibly matching TRBD2 (6 bases). Between the trimmed V and J ends, which lost 4 bases and 5 bases, there was a span of 24 bases. The CDR3 contains 17 residues. Looked up from germline, CDR1 is SNHLY and CDR2 is FYNNEI. The CDR3 reads CASSARITDPTGDEQYF. The DNA of the CDR3 is TGTGCCAGCAGTGCCCGGATTACCGACCCAACGGGGGACGAGCAGTACTTC.

The chain joins TRBV6-6 to TRBJ2-1; D may be TRBD2 (5 bases). This CDR3 region has 18 residues. Germline V CDR1 and CDR2: MNHNY, SVGAGI (reference sequence). The V and J ends lost 5 bases and 2 bases respectively, with 22 bases between them. CDR3 nucleotides: TGTGCCAGCAGTCCCTTAGTGCGTGAGTCTAGCCCCTACAATGAGCAGTTCTTC. Its translation is CASSPLVRESSPYNEQFF.

A single count supports this clone. The chain is built from TRBV5-1 and TRBJ2-2, with 10 bases aligning to TRBD2. The CDR3 runs to 16 residues. CDR1 SGHRS and CDR2 YFSETQ come from the germline V gene. Unmatched junction bases numbered 2, after V lost 2 bases and J lost 1 base. CDR3 in DNA: TGCGCCAGCAGCTTTATAGCGGGAGGGAACACCGGGGAGCTGTTTTTT. Its protein product is CASSFIAGGNTGELFF.

This clone has ten or more counts. The rearrangement joins TRBV5-5 to TRBJ2-7; TRBD2 is a possible D gene (5 bases). Between the trimmed V and J ends, which lost 4 bases and 3 bases, there was a span of 20 bases. Per the germline V gene, CDR1 is SGHKS and CDR2 is YYEKEE (reference sequence). The CDR3 totals 16 residues. CDR3 loop: CASSPPAGQDRYEQYF. CDR3 nucleotide sequence: TGTGCCAGCAGCCCCCCTGCGGGTCAGGACCGCTACGAGCAGTACTTC.

The rearrangement joins TRBV15 to TRBJ2-1; no reliable D call. This CDR3 contains 16 residues. The V and J ends lost 1 base and 5 bases respectively, with 15 bases between them. The germline gives CDR1 LNHNV, CDR2 YYDKDF (reference sequence). In nucleotides, the CDR3 is TGTGCCACCAGCAGAGCTTACGGCTGGGCAGACAATGAGCAGTTCTTC. Its protein product is CATSRAYGWADNEQFF.

This chain uses TRBV20-1 with TRBJ2-5; 8 bases fit TRBD1. The CDR3 extends over 12 amino acids. In germline, CDR1 is DFQATT, CDR2 SNEGSKA (reference sequence). The V segment lost 3 bases and the J segment 5 bases; nucleotides outside the gene matches: 2. CDR3 sequence reads: CSASQGAETQYF. CDR3 in DNA: TGCAGTGCTAGTCAGGGGGCGGAGACCCAGTACTTC.

The chain recombines TRBV4-1 with TRBJ1-4, with a tentative D call TRBD1 (5 bases). Trimming stripped 0 bases from V and 7 bases from J, with 12 bases between. Germline lookup yields CDR1 MGHRA and CDR2 YSYEKL. CDR3 length: 15 residues. Here the CDR3 DNA reads TGCGCCAGCAGCCAAGATCAGGGAGGCGGTGAAAAACTGTTTTTT. Its translation is CASSQDQGGGEKLFF.